This is a list of T cell receptor beta chains from one sample in a study of technical replicates of blood from a few donors. This table comes from immunoSEQ multiplex PCR, and its TCRdb copy is limited to in-frame clones, with some not included. Of 80,000 to 95,000 clones in the sample, about 96% are singletons; the top ten hold about 0.3%. The sequenced sample was T cells isolated from PBMCs. These receptors originate from a human donor in good health. The CDR3 runs from the conserved cysteine through the conserved F or W. D genes are given only for firm matches. Expanded clones get a size class; other rows say once, few or many, or leave the size out.

>NA|TRBV7-9|once|TRBJ1-4
TGTGCCAGCAGCCTAAGACAGAGTTCAACTAATGAAAAACTGTTTTTT
CASSLRQSSTNEKLFF
>NA|TRBV5-1|once|TRBJ2-1
TGCGCCAGCAGCTTACCGGGACATAGCGATGAGCAGTTCTTC
CASSLPGHSDEQFF
>NA|TRBV11-2|NA|TRBJ2-7
TGTGCCAGCAGCCGTAGCTCCTACGAGCAGTACTTC
CASSRSSYEQYF
>TRBD1|TRBV29-1|NA|TRBJ1-2
TGCAGCGTTGACATTCCTCGGACAGGCCTTTATGGCTACACCTTC
CSVDIPRTGLYGYTF
>TRBD1|TRBV19|NA|TRBJ1-4
TGTGCCAGTAGTATGGGACAGGGGAGAAAGGAAAAACTGTTTTTT
CASSMGQGRKEKLFF
>TRBD2|TRBV14|NA|TRBJ2-1
TGTGCCAGCAGCCTTGGTTGGGTAGCGGGAGCTAATGAGCAGTTCTTC
CASSLGWVAGANEQFF
>NA|TRBV27|NA|TRBJ2-1
TGTGCCAGCAGTTTAACAGGACTAAGCTCCTACAATGAGCAGTTCTTC
CASSLTGLSSYNEQFF
>TRBD1|TRBV5-1|NA|TRBJ2-2
TGCGCCACCTCTACAGGGGGCAGTAGCACCGGGGAGCTGTTTTTT
CATSTGGSSTGELFF
>NA|TRBV4-2|NA|TRBJ2-1
TGTGCCAGCAGCCAAGATAGTCGCGGGAAATTGGCGGGAGAGCAGTTCTTC
CASSQDSRGKLAGEQFF
>TRBD2|TRBV2|NA|TRBJ2-2
TGTGCCAGCACCATTAGCGGGAGAGGGACCGGGGAGCTGTTTTTT
CASTISGRGTGELFF
>TRBD2|TRBV5-1|few|TRBJ2-5
TGCGCCAGCACCCCGCTGCAGACTAGCGGGAGCGAGACCCAGTACTTC
CASTPLQTSGSETQYF
>NA|TRBV21-1|NA|TRBJ2-1
TGTGCCAGCAGCAAAGGACTAGCGGGATACAATGAGCAGTTCTTC
CASSKGLAGYNEQFF
>TRBD2|TRBV7-6|NA|TRBJ2-3
TGTGCCAGCAGGAGGGCGGGAGGGCCCACAGATACGCAGTATTTT
CASRRAGGPTDTQYF
>NA|TRBV12-5|NA|TRBJ1-1
TGTGCTAGTGCTCCGAGTTGGAACACTGAAGCTTTCTTT
CASAPSWNTEAFF
>TRBD1|TRBV7-3|NA|TRBJ2-7
TGTGCCAGCAGCTCCCGCCGGGACAGGGTTACCTACGAGCAGTACTTC
CASSSRRDRVTYEQYF
>NA|TRBV9|NA|TRBJ1-1
TGTGCCAGCAGCTCAGGCATCGGGGGAGGCACTGAAGCTTTCTTT
CASSSGIGGGTEAFF
>NA|TRBV11-2|NA|TRBJ2-7
TGTGCCAGCAGCCCTAGGATGTACGAGCAGTACTTC
CASSPRMYEQYF
>NA|TRBV7-2|NA|TRBJ1-1
TGTGCCAGCAGCCGACGGGGCACTGAAGCTTTCTTT
CASSRRGTEAFF
>NA|TRBV10-2|NA|TRBJ1-1
TGCGCCAGCAGTCGGGGGGATAACACTGAAGCTTTCTTT
CASSRGDNTEAFF
>NA|TRBV5-1|NA|TRBJ2-3
TGCGCCAGCAGCTTGGCCAGGATAGTTTCCGATACGCAGTATTTT
CASSLARIVSDTQYF
>TRBD1|TRBV9|NA|TRBJ2-6
TGTGCCAGCAGCGCCCTACAGGGGAAGGACGTCCTGACTTTC
CASSALQGKDVLTF
>NA|TRBV11-2|NA|TRBJ2-3
TGTGCCAGCAGCTTGAACAGGGTCGTTCGAGATACGCAGTATTTT
CASSLNRVVRDTQYF
>TRBD1|TRBV14|NA|TRBJ2-4
TGTGCCAGCAGCCAAGATGGATGGGGACAGAAAAACATTCAGTACTTC
CASSQDGWGQKNIQYF
>TRBD2|TRBV6-1|NA|TRBJ2-1
TGTGCCAGCAGTGAATTCAGGTTTAGCGGGGAGCAGTTCTTC
CASSEFRFSGEQFF
>NA|TRBV30|few|TRBJ2-1
TGTGCCTGGAGTGTACAGGCCCTGCAGTTCTTC
CAWSVQALQFF
>NA|TRBV6-5|NA|TRBJ2-7
TGTGCCAGCCTGGGCAGCACCTACGAGCAGTACTTC
CASLGSTYEQYF
>TRBD2|TRBV7-9|NA|TRBJ2-1
TGTGCCAGCAGCGACGGCCGGGCGGGAGGTTACAATGAGCAGTTCTTC
CASSDGRAGGYNEQFF
>NA|TRBV4-3|once|TRBJ2-5
TGCGCCAGCAGCCAAGATTTGGCGGTCGGCCAAGAGACCCAGTACTTC
CASSQDLAVGQETQYF
>TRBD1|TRBV7-2|NA|TRBJ1-3
TGTGCCAGCAGCTTAAGGCTCAGGGGGGCCTACTCTGGAAACACCATATATTTT
CASSLRLRGAYSGNTIYF
>NA|TRBV5-1|NA|TRBJ1-2
TGCGCCAGCAGCTTGGTTGGGTCGGAGGGCTACACCTTC
CASSLVGSEGYTF
>NA|TRBV2|NA|TRBJ1-1
TGTGCCAGCGGCCCCCCTGAAGCTTTCTTT
CASGPPEAFF
>TRBD1|TRBV5-1|NA|TRBJ2-7
TGCGCCAGCAGCGGCGGGACAGGGGCTTACGAGCAGTACTTC
CASSGGTGAYEQYF
>NA|TRBV11-2|NA|TRBJ2-7
TGTGCCAGCAGCTTAGATCCCAGCTCCTACGAGCAGTACTTC
CASSLDPSSYEQYF
>TRBD2|TRBV27|NA|TRBJ2-1
TGTGCCAGCAGTACCCTTAAGCTAGCGGGAGGTAAACATGAGCAGTTCTTC
CASSTLKLAGGKHEQFF
>TRBD1|TRBV2|NA|TRBJ1-5
TGTGCCAGCAGTCAACAGGGGACGAATCAGCCCCAGCATTTT
CASSQQGTNQPQHF
>NA|TRBV28|NA|TRBJ2-3
TGTGCCAGCAGTGGGGACAATAGCACAGATACGCAGTATTTT
CASSGDNSTDTQYF
>TRBD2|TRBV10-3|NA|TRBJ2-2
TGTGCCATCAGTGAGACGGGCGGGAGGCACGGGGAGCTGTTTTTT
CAISETGGRHGELFF
>TRBD2|TRBV4-2|NA|TRBJ2-3
TGTGCCAGCAGCCTTTACCTAGCGGGAAGCACAGATACGCAGTATTTT
CASSLYLAGSTDTQYF
>TRBD1|TRBV18|NA|TRBJ1-1
TGTGCCAGCTCACCGAGACAGGGCACAGACACTGAAGCTTTCTTT
CASSPRQGTDTEAFF
>NA|TRBV28|NA|TRBJ2-7
TGTGCCAGCAGTTTCCGCCGACAGAGCTACGAGCAGTACTTC
CASSFRRQSYEQYF
>NA|TRBV9|NA|TRBJ2-1
TGTGCCAGCAGCGTAAGGCGGGGCGAGCAGTTCTTC
CASSVRRGEQFF
>TRBD2|TRBV19|NA|TRBJ2-7
TGTGCCAGTAGTGTGCTAGCGGGAGAATCCTACGAGCAGTACTTC
CASSVLAGESYEQYF
>NA|TRBV9|NA|TRBJ2-5
TGTGCCAGCAGCGCCGGCCTACAGGCTATGTACCAAGAGACCCAGTACTTC
CASSAGLQAMYQETQYF
>NA|TRBV11-3|NA|TRBJ2-5
TGTGCCAGCAGCCCTACTACCGGCGGGACCCAGTACTTC
CASSPTTGGTQYF
>TRBD1|TRBV27|NA|TRBJ2-7
TGTGCCAGCAGTTTAGGGACAGTGGCCTACGAGCAGTACTTC
CASSLGTVAYEQYF
>NA|TRBV27|NA|TRBJ2-5
TGTGCCAGCAGTCTCCCGGGACAAATAGCCCAAGAGACCCAGTACTTC
CASSLPGQIAQETQYF
>NA|TRBV7-9|NA|TRBJ1-2
TGTGCCATCCCTCCCGGGGTCTTCTATGGCTACACCTTC
CAIPPGVFYGYTF
>NA|TRBV4-1|NA|TRBJ2-7
TGCGCCAGCAGCCAAGTGGGCAGGGGCTACGAGCAGTACTTC
CASSQVGRGYEQYF
>TRBD1|TRBV9|once|TRBJ1-2
TGTGCCAGCAGCGTAGGACTCCGGGACAGGGCACATGGCTACACCTTC
CASSVGLRDRAHGYTF
>TRBD1|TRBV18|NA|TRBJ1-4
TGTGCCAGCTCACCACCGCGGACAGGGCGTGGGAATGAAAAACTGTTTTTT
CASSPPRTGRGNEKLFF
>TRBD1|TRBV9|NA|TRBJ2-7
TGTGCCAGCAGCGTAGCTGGGACAGCCATCTACGAGCAGTACTTC
CASSVAGTAIYEQYF
>NA|TRBV6-1|NA|TRBJ2-4
TGTGCCAGCTTAAGTGCAGGCAGTATCATTCAGTACTTC
CASLSAGSIIQYF
>NA|TRBV30|NA|TRBJ2-3
TGTGCCTGGAGTGTATACAGGGCGAGGGCAGATTTTATCACAGATACGCAGTATTTT
CAWSVYRARADFITDTQYF
>TRBD2|TRBV11-2|NA|TRBJ2-1
TGTGCCAGCAGCTTAGTTGGGACTAGCGGGACAACCAAGCAGTTCTTC
CASSLVGTSGTTKQFF
>TRBD2|TRBV29-1|once|TRBJ2-1
TGCAGCGCCGCCCTAGCGGGAGATAGCGATGAGCAGTTCTTC
CSAALAGDSDEQFF